This entry lists 21 T cell receptor beta chains sequenced from one sample in a study of blood T cell repertoires in COVID-19. Repertoires were generated with immunoSEQ multiplex PCR, while TCRdb's copy carries only in-frame clones and drops some. The profile covers 150,000 to 200,000 clones, with 70% to 90% appearing a single time and about a fifth taken by the ten largest. The source material was peripheral blood. The receptors originated from a man aged 55 to 70 with active or convalescent COVID-19.

This sequence joins TRBV11-2 and TRBJ2-3, with D unclear. Trimming cost V 2 bases and J 5 bases, with 5 bases left between them. Per the germline V gene, CDR1 is SGHAT and CDR2 is FQNNGV. The CDR3 is 12 amino acids. The CDR3 DNA sequence: TGTGCCAGCAGCTTACCCCTAGATACGCAGTATTTT. The encoded protein is CASSLPLDTQYF.

The V gene is TRBV19, the J gene TRBJ1-2, with a weak D call TRBD1 (6 bases). Deletions cut 8 bases from V and 6 bases from J, with 10 bases between. The length of the CDR3 is 11 residues. Germline CDR1 reads LNHDA; CDR2 reads SQIVND (reference sequence). The CDR3 spells CASGTTHGYTF. As DNA, the CDR3 is TGTGCCAGTGGGACAACACATGGCTACACCTTC.

The rearrangement links TRBV6-6 to TRBJ1-4; D not resolved. Trimming removed 8 bases from V and 8 bases from J, with 21 bases in between. CDR1 is MNHNY, CDR2 SVGAGI, per germline (reference sequence). This CDR3 is built from 15 residues. The CDR3 is CASRKSRGFGEKLFF. DNA for the CDR3: TGTGCCAGCCGCAAATCCAGAGGGTTTGGAGAAAAACTGTTTTTT.

V is TRBV15 and J is TRBJ1-4, with TRBD1 matching 8 bases. Unmatched junction bases numbered 7, after V lost 5 bases and J lost 8 bases. Germline V gives CDR1 LNHNV, CDR2 YYDKDF (reference sequence). This CDR3 is built from 14 residues. CDR3 sequence reads: CATSPRGTGEKLFF. In DNA form, the CDR3 reads TGTGCCACCAGCCCCAGGGGGACAGGCGAAAAACTGTTTTTT.

This rearrangement joins TRBV30 to TRBJ2-3; possibly TRBD2 for D (5 bases). This CDR3 contains 16 residues. V dropped 3 bases and J dropped 5 bases, with 21 bases sitting between them. Germline V gene sequence: CDR1 GTSNPN, CDR2 SVGIG (reference sequence). This chain's CDR3 is CAWRKGDTGILDTQYF. DNA of the CDR3: TGTGCCTGGAGGAAGGGCGACACGGGAATTCTAGATACGCAGTATTTT.

For the CDR3, the DNA is TGTGCCAGCAGCCACAACAGGGATAGGACCTACAATGAGCAGTTCTTC. Amino acid sequence: CASSHNRDRTYNEQFF. The chain has TRBV9 and TRBJ2-1, with D tentatively TRBD1 (6 bases). V was clipped by 4 bases and J by 2 bases, with 16 bases between them. The CDR3 is 16 amino acids. CDR1 is SGDLS and CDR2 is YYNGEE in the germline V gene.

Only one count was recorded for this clone. At the DNA level, this CDR3 is encoded by other sequences in the same sample as well. The chain has TRBV6-5 and TRBJ1-2; the D gene is possibly TRBD1 (6 bases). This CDR3 comprises 15 residues. Germline CDR1 is MNHEY and CDR2 is SVGAGI. The V and J ends lost 0 bases and 3 bases respectively, with 11 bases between them. The CDR3, as DNA: TGTGCCAGCAGTTACTCGTCTGGGGGCGACTATGGCTACACCTTC. Protein sequence: CASSYSSGGDYGYTF.

The chain carries TRBV27 and TRBJ1-1; 9 bases map to TRBD1. CDR1 is MNHEY, CDR2 SMNVEV, per germline (reference sequence). The V segment lost 6 bases and the J segment 4 bases; nucleotides outside the gene matches: 6. The CDR3 has 14 amino acids. CDR3 bases: TGTGCCAGCAGCGTTACAGGGGGCGGCACTGAAGCTTTCTTT. This codes for CASSVTGGGTEAFF.

A word on this clone: The sample holds other DNA sequences that translate to the same CDR3. The rearrangement uses TRBV9 and TRBJ1-3; 8 bases agree with TRBD1. Trimming removed 2 bases from V and 3 bases from J; junction bases left unmatched: 1. The germline gives CDR1 SGDLS, CDR2 YYNGEE. The CDR3 has 14 amino acids. CDR3 DNA: TGTGCCAGCAGCGTCGACAGGGGTGGAAACACCATATATTTT. It is translated as CASSVDRGGNTIYF.

The V gene is TRBV6-1, the J gene TRBJ2-3, with D uncertain. CDR3 size: 14 residues. The ends were cut back, 2 bases at V and 2 bases at J, with 8 bases in the middle. The V gene's germline CDR1 is MNHNS and CDR2 SASEGT. The CDR3 DNA sequence: TGTGCCAGCAGTGAAAATCCAGTCACAGATACGCAGTATTTT. The encoded protein is CASSENPVTDTQYF.

This clone has more than one count but fewer than ten. The chain is built from TRBV7-2 and TRBJ2-7; 10 bases fit TRBD1. V was pared by 6 bases and J by 4 bases, with 9 bases of the junction left unmatched. The CDR3 is 15 residues long. Per germline, CDR1 SGHTA and CDR2 FQGNSA. The CDR3 here is CASRTPGQGRYEQYF. The DNA for the CDR3 is TGTGCCAGCAGAACCCCGGGACAGGGGAGGTACGAGCAGTACTTC.

The chain links TRBV2 to TRBJ2-5; 8 nucleotides line up with TRBD1. Germline assignment: CDR1 SNHLY and CDR2 FYNNEI. The V gene end was trimmed by 6 bases and the J gene end by 4 bases; junction bases not matched to a gene: 16. This CDR3 is built from 17 residues. CDR3 residues: CASSERTGFGPGETQYF. DNA for the CDR3: TGTGCCAGCAGCGAGAGGACAGGGTTCGGCCCCGGAGAGACCCAGTACTTC.

The chain is built from TRBV29-1 and TRBJ2-3; weak D call: TRBD1 (6 bases). Germline-derived CDR1 and CDR2 are SQVTM and ANQGSEA. This CDR3 has 16 amino acids. The V and J ends lost 4 bases and 0 bases respectively, with 17 bases between them. CDR3 DNA sequence: TGCAGCGTTGTTGCTGTAGGGGACAATAGCACAGATACGCAGTATTTT. Translation gives CSVVAVGDNSTDTQYF.

The rearrangement joins TRBV7-3 to TRBJ2-5; 11 positions agree with TRBD2. Germline CDR1 SGHTA, CDR2 FQGTGA. V was pared by 5 bases and J by 6 bases, with 8 bases of the junction left unmatched. This CDR3 has 15 amino acids. The CDR3 loop is CASSPGASGGQTQYF. Here the CDR3 DNA reads TGTGCCAGCAGCCCAGGGGCTAGCGGGGGGCAGACCCAGTACTTC. The variable domain in full, with the rest retrieved from reference TRBV7-3 and TRBJ2-5, is GAGVSQTPSNKVTEKGKYVELRCDPISGHTALYWYRQSLGQGPEFLIYFQGTGAADDSGLPNDRFFAVRPEGSVSTLKIQRTERGDSAVYLCASSPGASGGQTQYFGPGTRLLVL.

The chain recombines TRBV18 with TRBJ2-3; 15 nucleotides agree with TRBD2. From germline, CDR1 is KGHSH and CDR2 LQKENI. CDR3 length: 16 amino acids. After removal of 3 bases from V and 5 bases from J, the junction contained 3 bases not matched to a gene. DNA for the CDR3: TGTGCCAGCTCACCGCGGACTAGCGGGGGGGTAGATACGCAGTATTTT. Encoded protein: CASSPRTSGGVDTQYF. Using reference TRBV18 and TRBJ2-3 for the parts outside the CDR3, the full variable domain is NAGVMQNPRHLVRRRGQEARLRCSPMKGHSHVYWYRQLPEEGLKFMVYLQKENIIDESGMPKERFSAEFPKEGPSILRIQQVVRGDSAAYFCASSPRTSGGVDTQYFGPGTRLTVL.

CDR3 sequence (DNA): TGTGCCAGCAGCTTAGGGCAGGGGGCATTCTACGAGCAGTACTTC. It codes for CASSLGQGAFYEQYF. The rearrangement links TRBV7-6 to TRBJ2-7; 8 bases line up with TRBD1. V was clipped by 1 base and J by 3 bases; unmatched bases: 5. Germline V gene lookup returns CDR1 SGHVS and CDR2 FNYEAQ. CDR3 size: 15 residues.

This clone was seen only once. The rearrangement uses TRBV7-6 and TRBJ2-2; TRBD1 aligns across 10 bases. The germline gives CDR1 SGHVS, CDR2 FNYEAQ. Trimming at V came to 3 bases and at J to 1 base, leaving 5 bases not matched to a gene. The CDR3 has 17 residues. The CDR3 DNA follows: TGTGCCAGCAGCTTGCCACGGGACAGGGGGAACACCGGGGAGCTGTTTTTT. Translation gives CASSLPRDRGNTGELFF.

The chain uses TRBV7-3 and TRBJ2-1; 9 nucleotides align to TRBD2. Unmatched junction bases numbered 12, after V lost 5 bases and J lost 10 bases. The CDR3 has 15 residues. The germline CDR1 and CDR2 sequences are SGHTA and FQGTGA. The CDR3 DNA reads as TGTGCCAGCAGCCCCAAGCGGGGGGAACTGGTAGAGCAGTTCTTC. It translates to CASSPKRGELVEQFF.

The rearrangement joins TRBV9 to TRBJ2-5; 9 bases match TRBD2. Germline trimming cut 3 bases from V and 2 bases from J; bases unmatched to any gene: 2. The length of the CDR3 is 14 residues. Germline V gene data show CDR1 as SGDLS and CDR2 as YYNGEE. CDR3 bases: TGTGCCAGCAGCGCCACTAGCGGGCAAGAGACCCAGTACTTC. This gives the protein CASSATSGQETQYF.

The V call is TRBV6-5, the J call TRBJ2-5, with TRBD2 matching over 10 bases. The length of the CDR3 is 14 residues. Looked up from germline, CDR1 is MNHEY and CDR2 is SVGAGI. Trimming removed 8 bases from V and 3 bases from J; junction bases left unmatched: 6. The CDR3 protein is CASHSGGLKETQYF. The CDR3, as DNA: TGTGCCAGCCATAGCGGGGGGCTAAAAGAGACCCAGTACTTC.

The rearrangement joins TRBV19 to TRBJ1-2; 12 nucleotides match TRBD1. Germline V gives CDR1 LNHDA, CDR2 SQIVND (reference sequence). The CDR3 contains 15 residues. Trimming cost V 3 bases and J 7 bases; bases outside gene matches: 6. This CDR3 reads CASSISGQGAGGYTF. In DNA, the CDR3 is TGTGCCAGTAGTATCTCGGGACAGGGGGCTGGTGGCTACACCTTC.